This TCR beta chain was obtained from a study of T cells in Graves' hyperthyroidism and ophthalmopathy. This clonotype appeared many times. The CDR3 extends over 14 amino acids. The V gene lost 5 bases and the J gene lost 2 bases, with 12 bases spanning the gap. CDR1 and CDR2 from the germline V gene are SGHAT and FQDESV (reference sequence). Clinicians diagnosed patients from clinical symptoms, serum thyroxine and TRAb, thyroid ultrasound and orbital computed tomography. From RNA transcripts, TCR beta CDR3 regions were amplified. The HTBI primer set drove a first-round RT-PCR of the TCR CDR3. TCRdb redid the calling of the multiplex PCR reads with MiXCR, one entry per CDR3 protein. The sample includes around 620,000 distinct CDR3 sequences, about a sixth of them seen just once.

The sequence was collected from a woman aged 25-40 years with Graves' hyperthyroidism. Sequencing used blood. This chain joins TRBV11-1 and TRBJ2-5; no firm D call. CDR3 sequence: CASSGEAAQETQYF. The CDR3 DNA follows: TGTGCCAGCAGCGGTGAGGCGGCACAAGAGACCCAGTACTTC. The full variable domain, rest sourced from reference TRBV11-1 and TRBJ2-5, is EAEVAQSPRYKITEKSQAVAFWCDPISGHATLYWYRQILGQGPELLVQFQDESVVDDSQLPKDRFSAERLKGVDSTLKIQPAELGDSAMYLCASSGEAAQETQYFGPGTRLLVL.